The text below deals with one TCR beta chain. The junction and the germline gene differ at one end; a read error may be behind it. The data were taken from a study of T cells in lung cancer brain metastases. Assay used: immunoSEQ multiplex PCR; TCRdb lists only in-frame clones, some missing. This sample yields 4,800 or so clones, of which approximately 85% are seen a single time; 2.4% belongs to the top ten. Germline V lookup: CDR1 KGHSH, CDR2 LQKENI. CDR3 size: 14 residues. This receptor was taken from a man in his fifties or sixties with non-small cell lung cancer. The chain employs TRBV18 and TRBJ2-3; D may be TRBD1 (6 bases). Sequenced material: tumor tissue from the primary lung tumor. This CDR3 reads CASSVAGVGDMQYF. The DNA for the CDR3 is TGTGCCAGCTCGGTGGCAGGGGTAGGAGATATGCAGTATTTT. Filled out from reference TRBV18 and TRBJ2-3, the complete variable domain reads NAGVMQNPRHLVRRRGQEARLRCSPMKGHSHVYWYRQLPEEGLKFMVYLQKENIIDESGMPKERFSAEFPKEGPSILRIQQVVRGDSAAYFCASSVAGVGDMQYFGPGTRLTVL.